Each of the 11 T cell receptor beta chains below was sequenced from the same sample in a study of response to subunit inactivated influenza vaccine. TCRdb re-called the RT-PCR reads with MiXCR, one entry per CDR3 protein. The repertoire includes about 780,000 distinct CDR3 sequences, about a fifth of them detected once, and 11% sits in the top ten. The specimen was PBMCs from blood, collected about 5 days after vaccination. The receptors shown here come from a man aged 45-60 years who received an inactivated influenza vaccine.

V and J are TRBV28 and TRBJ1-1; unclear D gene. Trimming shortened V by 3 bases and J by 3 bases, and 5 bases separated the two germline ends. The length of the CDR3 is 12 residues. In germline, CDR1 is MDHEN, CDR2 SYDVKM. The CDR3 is CASSFSDTEAFF. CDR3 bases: TGTGCCAGCAGTTTTTCGGACACTGAAGCTTTCTTT.

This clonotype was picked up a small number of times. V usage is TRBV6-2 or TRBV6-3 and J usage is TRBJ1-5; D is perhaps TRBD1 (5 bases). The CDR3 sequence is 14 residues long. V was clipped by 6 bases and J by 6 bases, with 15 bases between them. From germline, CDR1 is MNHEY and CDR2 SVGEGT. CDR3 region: CASSLWGDGQPQHF. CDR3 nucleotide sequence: TGTGCCAGCAGCCTTTGGGGGGACGGTCAGCCCCAGCATTTT.

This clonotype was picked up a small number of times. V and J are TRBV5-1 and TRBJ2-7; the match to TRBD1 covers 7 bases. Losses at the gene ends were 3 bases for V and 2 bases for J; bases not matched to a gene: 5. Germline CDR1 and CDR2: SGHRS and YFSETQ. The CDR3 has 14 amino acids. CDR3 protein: CASSSSTGTYEQYF. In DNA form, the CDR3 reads TGCGCCAGCAGCTCATCGACAGGGACCTACGAGCAGTACTTC.

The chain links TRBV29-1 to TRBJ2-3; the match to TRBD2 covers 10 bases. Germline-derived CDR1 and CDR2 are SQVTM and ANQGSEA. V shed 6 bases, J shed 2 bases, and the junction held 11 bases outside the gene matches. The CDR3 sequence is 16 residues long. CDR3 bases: TGCAGCGTACCCCCGAGCGGGGGGGGAAACACAGATACGCAGTATTTT. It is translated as CSVPPSGGGNTDTQYF.

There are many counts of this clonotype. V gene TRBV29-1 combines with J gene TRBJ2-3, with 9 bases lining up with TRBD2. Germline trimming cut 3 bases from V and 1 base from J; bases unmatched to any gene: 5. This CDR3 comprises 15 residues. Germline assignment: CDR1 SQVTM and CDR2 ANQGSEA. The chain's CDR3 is CSVDPTSGRTDTQYF. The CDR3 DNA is TGCAGCGTTGACCCGACTAGCGGACGCACAGATACGCAGTATTTT.

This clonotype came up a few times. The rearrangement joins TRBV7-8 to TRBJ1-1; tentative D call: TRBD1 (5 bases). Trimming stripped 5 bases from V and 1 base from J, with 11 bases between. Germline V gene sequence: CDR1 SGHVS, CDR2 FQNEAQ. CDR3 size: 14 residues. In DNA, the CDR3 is TGTGCCAGCAGCCCCCGAGACAGGAACACTGAAGCTTTCTTT. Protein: CASSPRDRNTEAFF. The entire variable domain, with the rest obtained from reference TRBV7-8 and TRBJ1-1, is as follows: GAGVSQSPRYKVAKRGQDVALRCDPISGHVSLFWYQQALGQGPEFLTYFQNEAQLDKSGLPSDRFFAERPEGSVSTLKIQRTQQEDSAVYLCASSPRDRNTEAFFGQGTRLTVV.

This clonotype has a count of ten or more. CDR3 bases: TGCAGTGCTCTAAGGAGAGCAGGTTACGATCAGCCCCAGCATTTT. It codes for CSALRRAGYDQPQHF. The chain employs TRBV20-1 and TRBJ1-5; no definite D call. The CDR3 is 15 amino acids. The germline V and J ends were trimmed by 5 bases and 5 bases, with 19 bases remaining between them. Per the germline V gene, CDR1 is DFQATT and CDR2 is SNEGSKA (reference sequence).

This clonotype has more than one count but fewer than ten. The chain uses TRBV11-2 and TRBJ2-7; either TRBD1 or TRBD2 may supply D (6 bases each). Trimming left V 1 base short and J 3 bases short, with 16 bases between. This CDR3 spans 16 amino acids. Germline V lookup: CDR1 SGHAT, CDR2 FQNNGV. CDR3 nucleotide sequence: TGTGCCAGCAGCTTAGGGTACTCAGGGGACTTCTACGAGCAGTACTTC. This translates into CASSLGYSGDFYEQYF.

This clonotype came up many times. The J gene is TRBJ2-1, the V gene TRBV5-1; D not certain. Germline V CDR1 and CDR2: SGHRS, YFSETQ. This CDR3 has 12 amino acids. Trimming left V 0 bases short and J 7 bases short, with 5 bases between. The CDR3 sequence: CASSLEANEQFF. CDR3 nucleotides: TGCGCCAGCAGCTTGGAAGCGAATGAGCAGTTCTTC. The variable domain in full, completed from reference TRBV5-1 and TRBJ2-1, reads KAGVTQTPRYLIKTRGQQVTLSCSPISGHRSVSWYQQTPGQGLQFLFEYFSETQRNKGNFPGRFSGRQFSNSRSEMNVSTLELGDSALYLCASSLEANEQFFGPGTRLTVL.

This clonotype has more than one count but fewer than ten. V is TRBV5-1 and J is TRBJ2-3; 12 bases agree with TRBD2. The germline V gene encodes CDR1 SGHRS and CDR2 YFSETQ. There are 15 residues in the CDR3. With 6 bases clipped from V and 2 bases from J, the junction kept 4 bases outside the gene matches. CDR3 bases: TGCGCCAGCAAAGGACTAGCGGGAACCACAGATACGCAGTATTTT. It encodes CASKGLAGTTDTQYF.

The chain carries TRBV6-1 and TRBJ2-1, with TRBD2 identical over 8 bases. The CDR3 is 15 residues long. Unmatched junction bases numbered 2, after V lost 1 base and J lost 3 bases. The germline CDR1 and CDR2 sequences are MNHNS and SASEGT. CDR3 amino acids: CASSEGTSGYNEQFF. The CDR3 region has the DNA TGTGCCAGCAGTGAAGGAACTAGCGGCTACAATGAGCAGTTCTTC.